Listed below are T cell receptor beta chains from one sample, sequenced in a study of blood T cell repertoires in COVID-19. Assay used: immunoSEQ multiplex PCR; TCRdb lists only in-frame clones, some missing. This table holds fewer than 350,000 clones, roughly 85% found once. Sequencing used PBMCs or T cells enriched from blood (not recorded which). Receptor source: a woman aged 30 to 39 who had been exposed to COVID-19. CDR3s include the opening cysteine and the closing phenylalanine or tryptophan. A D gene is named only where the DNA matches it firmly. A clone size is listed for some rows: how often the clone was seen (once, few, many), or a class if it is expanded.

CDR3: CASSITENTEAFF
D: NA
J: TRBJ1-1
size: few
length: 13
V: TRBV19

CDR3: CASRSPRREEKLFF
D: NA
J: TRBJ1-4
size: NA
length: 14
V: TRBV27

CDR3: CASSSGLGLADTQYF
D: TRBD2
J: TRBJ2-3
size: NA
length: 15
V: TRBV18

CDR3: CASSVGQIYNSPLHF
D: NA
J: TRBJ1-6
size: NA
length: 15
V: TRBV14

CDR3: CASSLGARSSYEQYF
D: NA
J: TRBJ2-7
size: NA
length: 15
V: TRBV5-1

CDR3: CASSSGTGPTDTQYF
D: TRBD1
J: TRBJ2-3
size: NA
length: 15
V: TRBV28

CDR3: CASSLGGSINYNEQFF
D: TRBD2
J: TRBJ2-1
size: NA
length: 16
V: TRBV5-1

CDR3: CASSSLVSDTQYF
D: NA
J: TRBJ2-3
size: few
length: 13
V: TRBV12-3/TRBV12-4

CDR3: CASSQAASMRDTQYF
D: NA
J: TRBJ2-3
size: NA
length: 15
V: TRBV4-1

CDR3: CASSQERSSYNSPLHF
D: NA
J: TRBJ1-6
size: NA
length: 16
V: TRBV7-8

CDR3: CASSYSVAGGPWEETQYF
D: TRBD2
J: TRBJ2-5
size: NA
length: 18
V: TRBV6-2/TRBV6-3

CDR3: CASSPRGGNEKLFF
D: NA
J: TRBJ1-4
size: NA
length: 14
V: TRBV9

CDR3: CASSSQREVGETQYF
D: TRBD2
J: TRBJ2-5
size: NA
length: 15
V: TRBV5-4

CDR3: CAISEGGSGYTF
D: TRBD1
J: TRBJ1-2
size: NA
length: 12
V: TRBV10-3

CDR3: CASSSRGNQETQYF
D: NA
J: TRBJ2-5
size: few
length: 14
V: TRBV3-1/TRBV3-2

CDR3: CASSLKGDYGYTF
D: NA
J: TRBJ1-2
size: NA
length: 13
V: TRBV7-9

CDR3: CASSFWTNAEAFF
D: NA
J: TRBJ1-1
size: NA
length: 13
V: TRBV6-5

CDR3: CASRPTGNVYEQYF
D: NA
J: TRBJ2-7
size: NA
length: 14
V: TRBV2

CDR3: CASSPRTGIARINEQFF
D: TRBD1
J: TRBJ2-1
size: NA
length: 17
V: TRBV7-3

CDR3: CASSLRRVHNSPLHF
D: NA
J: TRBJ1-6
size: NA
length: 15
V: TRBV11-2

CDR3: CASSIDPGLNSPLHF
D: NA
J: TRBJ1-6
size: NA
length: 15
V: TRBV19

CDR3: CASRKPGVGTQYF
D: NA
J: TRBJ2-5
size: NA
length: 13
V: TRBV5-4

CDR3: CASSRAMGGPSSYNSPLHF
D: NA
J: TRBJ1-6
size: once
length: 19
V: TRBV3-1/TRBV3-2

CDR3: CASSLTGQLNSPLHF
D: TRBD1
J: TRBJ1-6
size: NA
length: 15
V: TRBV14

CDR3: CASSPRTGLGEQYF
D: TRBD1
J: TRBJ2-7
size: NA
length: 14
V: TRBV11-2

CDR3: CASSNPPRGGISQPQHF
D: NA
J: TRBJ1-5
size: NA
length: 17
V: TRBV11-2

CDR3: CASSEGGFYEQYF
D: NA
J: TRBJ2-7
size: NA
length: 13
V: TRBV10-1

CDR3: CASSLGGNGIQYF
D: NA
J: TRBJ2-4
size: NA
length: 13
V: TRBV11-2

CDR3: CASSIALLRLNTEAFF
D: NA
J: TRBJ1-1
size: NA
length: 16
V: TRBV19

CDR3: CASSLTVRNTIYF
D: NA
J: TRBJ1-3
size: NA
length: 13
V: TRBV5-6

CDR3: CASSADRGPEQYF
D: TRBD1
J: TRBJ2-7
size: few
length: 13
V: TRBV5-1

CDR3: CALWGNKNTGELFF
D: NA
J: TRBJ2-2
size: NA
length: 14
V: TRBV30

CDR3: CASSRGSSGNTIYF
D: NA
J: TRBJ1-3
size: NA
length: 14
V: TRBV9

CDR3: CASSLVPNRGYSYEQYF
D: TRBD1
J: TRBJ2-7
size: NA
length: 17
V: TRBV28

CDR3: CASSPLRAGGTEAFF
D: NA
J: TRBJ1-1
size: NA
length: 15
V: TRBV5-5

CDR3: CASSIGTGGDEQYF
D: TRBD1
J: TRBJ2-7
size: NA
length: 14
V: TRBV19

CDR3: CASSLVAGGGEAFF
D: TRBD1
J: TRBJ1-1
size: NA
length: 14
V: TRBV7-2

CDR3: CASSQEGKTYEQYF
D: NA
J: TRBJ2-7
size: NA
length: 14
V: TRBV4-1

CDR3: CASSQYELANEQFF
D: NA
J: TRBJ2-1
size: NA
length: 14
V: TRBV4-1

CDR3: CASSSSGWGTSLHF
D: NA
J: TRBJ1-6
size: NA
length: 14
V: TRBV7-3

CDR3: CASSDSGGNQPQHF
D: NA
J: TRBJ1-5
size: NA
length: 14
V: TRBV6-4

CDR3: CASSIKSSPLHF
D: NA
J: TRBJ1-6
size: NA
length: 12
V: TRBV19

CDR3: CASSFITRGNPEAFF
D: NA
J: TRBJ1-1
size: NA
length: 15
V: TRBV5-8

CDR3: CASSFGQGLGYTF
D: TRBD1
J: TRBJ1-2
size: NA
length: 13
V: TRBV12-3/TRBV12-4

CDR3: CASSPRQGNAGANVLTF
D: TRBD1
J: TRBJ2-6
size: NA
length: 17
V: TRBV18

CDR3: CASSLTNRDTPRVWNTEAFF
D: NA
J: TRBJ1-1
size: NA
length: 20
V: TRBV7-3

CDR3: CASRGIAGKSYEQYF
D: TRBD2
J: TRBJ2-7
size: NA
length: 15
V: TRBV28

CDR3: CASSSRTGRRQETQYF
D: TRBD1
J: TRBJ2-5
size: NA
length: 16
V: TRBV9

CDR3: CASSLTGTGANQPQHF
D: TRBD1
J: TRBJ1-5
size: NA
length: 16
V: TRBV27

CDR3: CASSLALAGDVSYEQYF
D: TRBD2
J: TRBJ2-7
size: NA
length: 17
V: TRBV5-1

CDR3: CASSQQTGPYSNQPQHF
D: TRBD1
J: TRBJ1-5
size: NA
length: 17
V: TRBV3-1/TRBV3-2

CDR3: CASTPRTGSYGYTF
D: NA
J: TRBJ1-2
size: many
length: 14
V: TRBV6-5

CDR3: CASSGVGGELFF
D: NA
J: TRBJ2-2
size: NA
length: 12
V: TRBV7-3

CDR3: CASSYHSGGRYEQYF
D: TRBD2
J: TRBJ2-7
size: few
length: 15
V: TRBV6-5

CDR3: CASSLWVGGTLTEAFF
D: TRBD1
J: TRBJ1-1
size: NA
length: 16
V: TRBV27

CDR3: CASSTGQGVQGYTF
D: TRBD1
J: TRBJ1-2
size: few
length: 14
V: TRBV28

CDR3: CASSLAPTSGGVSYEQYF
D: TRBD2
J: TRBJ2-7
size: once
length: 18
V: TRBV5-1

CDR3: CASRSVGANVLTF
D: NA
J: TRBJ2-6
size: NA
length: 13
V: TRBV19

CDR3: CATSIGYNQPQHF
D: NA
J: TRBJ1-5
size: once
length: 13
V: TRBV15

CDR3: CASSSPQTGDVGNEQFF
D: TRBD1
J: TRBJ2-1
size: NA
length: 17
V: TRBV5-6